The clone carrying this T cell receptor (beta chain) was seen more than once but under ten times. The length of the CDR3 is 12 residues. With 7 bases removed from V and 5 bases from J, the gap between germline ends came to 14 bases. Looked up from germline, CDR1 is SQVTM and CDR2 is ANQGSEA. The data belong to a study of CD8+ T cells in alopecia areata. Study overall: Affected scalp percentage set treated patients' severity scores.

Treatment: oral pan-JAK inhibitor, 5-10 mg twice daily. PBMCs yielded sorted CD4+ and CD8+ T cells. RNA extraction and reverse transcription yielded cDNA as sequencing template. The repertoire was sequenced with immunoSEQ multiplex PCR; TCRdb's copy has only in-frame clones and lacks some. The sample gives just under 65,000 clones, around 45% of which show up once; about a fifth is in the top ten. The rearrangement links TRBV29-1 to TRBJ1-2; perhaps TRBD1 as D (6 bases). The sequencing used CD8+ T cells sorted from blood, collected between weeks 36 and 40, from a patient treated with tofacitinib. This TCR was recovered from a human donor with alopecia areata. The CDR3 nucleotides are TGCAGCGCGCGACAGGATGGATATGGCTACACCTTC. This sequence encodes CSARQDGYGYTF.